The 11 T cell receptor beta chains below come from one sample, sequenced in a study of blood T cell repertoires in COVID-19 (dated by TCRdb to 2018 to 2020). The protocol used for the library was the immunoSEQ multiplex PCR assay. In TCRdb, the immuneACCESS table is reduced to in-frame sequences with V and J assigned. These tables do not hold every clone; where another copy was compared, an unresolved V gene accounts for under half, and the others remain unexplained. The sample data list approximately 200,000 clones, and roughly 89% of these were observed just once. About 6.2% of the sample rests with the top ten. Sequencing used peripheral blood. The receptors were sampled from a man between 60 and 70 years old who had recovered from COVID-19.

V and J are TRBV6-4 and TRBJ1-1; D possibly corresponds to TRBD1 (6 bases). The CDR3 loop spans 13 amino acids. The germline V gene encodes CDR1 MRHNA and CDR2 SNTAGT. Trimming removed 6 bases at V and 0 bases at J, with 8 bases between. This CDR3 reads CASSWTVNTEAFF. The CDR3, as DNA: TGTGCCAGCAGCTGGACAGTGAACACTGAAGCTTTCTTT.

The CDR3 region has the DNA TGTGCCAGCAAGGGAGGGTACGAGCAGTACTTC. This gives the protein CASKGGYEQYF. The chain combines TRBV25-1 with TRBJ2-7, with 7 bases lining up with TRBD2. The CDR3 loop spans 11 amino acids. V was clipped by 7 bases and J by 4 bases; unmatched bases: 1. Germline V gene sequence: CDR1 MGHDK, CDR2 SYGVNS.

This chain links TRBV18 with TRBJ1-6, with 8 bases fitting TRBD1. Germline assignment: CDR1 KGHSH and CDR2 LQKENI. The V gene end was trimmed by 6 bases and the J gene end by 0 bases; junction bases not matched to a gene: 7. The CDR3 is 17 residues long. CDR3 in amino acids: CASSFDRGSSYNSPLHF. CDR3 coding DNA: TGTGCCAGCTCGTTCGACAGGGGAAGCTCCTATAATTCACCCCTCCACTTT.

The V gene is TRBV30, the J gene TRBJ2-1; 9 positions match TRBD2. The V gene's germline CDR1 is GTSNPN and CDR2 SVGIG (reference sequence). The CDR3 runs to 15 residues. V was clipped by 4 bases and J by 4 bases; unmatched bases: 8. The CDR3 reads CAWTQLAGQYNEQFF. CDR3 DNA: TGTGCCTGGACCCAACTAGCGGGCCAGTACAATGAGCAGTTCTTC.

This clone occurred once. V usage is TRBV19 and J usage is TRBJ2-3; 8 positions agree with TRBD2. Germline CDR1 reads LNHDA; CDR2 reads SQIVND (reference sequence). After removal of 3 bases from V and 5 bases from J, the junction contained 7 bases not matched to a gene. The length of the CDR3 is 15 residues. CDR3 coding DNA: TGTGCCAGTAGTATCTCGGGGGGGACGGTAGATACGCAGTATTTT. It yields the protein CASSISGGTVDTQYF.

This chain joins TRBV5-1 and TRBJ2-5, with 12 bases that match TRBD2. The CDR3 has 18 amino acids. CDR1 and CDR2 (germline): SGHRS, YFSETQ. V lost 0 bases, J lost 5 bases, and 11 bases stayed unmatched. CDR3 residues: CASSLAQTSGSIGETQYF. The CDR3 DNA reads as TGCGCCAGCAGCTTGGCCCAGACTAGCGGGAGTATAGGGGAGACCCAGTACTTC.

The rearrangement links TRBV14 to TRBJ1-5; tentatively, D is TRBD1 (5 bases). The germline V gene has CDR1 SGHDN and CDR2 FVKESK. CDR3 length: 18 residues. Trimming removed 4 bases at V and 1 base at J, with 20 bases between. CDR3 in amino acids: CASSPSITQGTSNQPQHF. The CDR3 DNA is TGTGCCAGCAGCCCAAGTATAACCCAGGGAACGAGCAATCAGCCCCAGCATTTT.

Remarks on this clone: This same CDR3 is encoded by further DNA sequences in the sample. The J gene is TRBJ2-7, the V gene TRBV18, with TRBD1 identical over 7 bases. The ends lost 0 bases at V and 4 bases at J; junction bases unmatched: 3. The CDR3 consists of 14 residues. From germline, CDR1 is KGHSH and CDR2 LQKENI. CDR3: CASSPPGQNYEQYF. DNA of the CDR3: TGTGCCAGCTCACCACCGGGACAGAATTACGAGCAGTACTTC. The variable domain in full, with the rest retrieved from reference TRBV18 and TRBJ2-7, is NAGVMQNPRHLVRRRGQEARLRCSPMKGHSHVYWYRQLPEEGLKFMVYLQKENIIDESGMPKERFSAEFPKEGPSILRIQQVVRGDSAAYFCASSPPGQNYEQYFGPGTRLTVT.

V usage is TRBV6-5 and J usage is TRBJ1-1, with D hard to call. Germline CDR1 MNHEY, CDR2 SVGAGI. Trimming removed 6 bases at V and 8 bases at J, with 13 bases between. The CDR3 spans 12 residues. CDR3 sequence reads: CASSREWAEAFF. For the CDR3, the DNA is TGTGCCAGCAGCCGGGAATGGGCAGAAGCTTTCTTT.

V gene TRBV6-1 combines with J gene TRBJ1-6; D perhaps matches TRBD1 (5 bases). V was clipped by 4 bases and J by 8 bases, with 21 bases between them. Per the germline V gene, CDR1 is MNHNS and CDR2 is SASEGT. The CDR3 loop spans 17 amino acids. The CDR3 loop reads CASSVSQVILEDSPLHF. In DNA form, the CDR3 reads TGTGCCAGCAGTGTATCACAGGTGATTTTAGAAGATTCACCCCTCCACTTT.

The chain recombines TRBV6-1 with TRBJ1-4, with a weak D call TRBD1 (5 bases). Germline CDR1 reads MNHNS; CDR2 reads SASEGT. V lost 3 bases and J lost 6, with 14 bases in between. This CDR3 has 15 amino acids. The CDR3 here is CASSEWSQGDEKLFF. The CDR3 region has the DNA TGTGCCAGCAGTGAGTGGTCCCAAGGGGATGAAAAACTGTTTTTT.